These 29 T cell receptor beta chains were sequenced from one sample in a study of blood T cell repertoires in COVID-19. The protocol was immunoSEQ multiplex PCR, while the TCRdb copy is restricted to in-frame clones and leaves out a portion. The sample records fewer than 60,000 clones, roughly 90% being singletons. Sequenced input: peripheral blood. The receptors shown here come from a human donor in a cohort sampled during active COVID-19.

The gene calls are TRBV29-1 and TRBJ2-2; D unresolved. The V end was cut by 6 bases, the J end by 4 bases, with 12 bases between. Germline CDR1 and CDR2: SQVTM and ANQGSEA. The CDR3 extends over 13 amino acids. DNA for the CDR3: TGCAGCGTCGCAAGCGTTTTCACCGGGGAGCTGTTTTTT. It specifies CSVASVFTGELFF.

The V call is TRBV19, the J call TRBJ1-3, with D unclear. V was trimmed by 5 bases and J by 1 base, leaving 15 bases between them. CDR3 size: 16 residues. The germline V gene encodes CDR1 LNHDA and CDR2 SQIVND (reference sequence). CDR3 sequence (DNA): TGTGCCAGTAGTCTGGGCTCGGTTATTTCTGGAAACACCATATATTTT. Translating gives CASSLGSVISGNTIYF. The full variable domain, with the rest looked up from reference TRBV19 and TRBJ1-3, is DGGITQSPKYLFRKEGQNVTLSCEQNLNHDAMYWYRQDPGQGLRLIYYSQIVNDFQKGDIAEGYSVSREKKESFPLTVTSAQKNPTAFYLCASSLGSVISGNTIYFGEGSWLTVV.

This sequence joins TRBV7-9 and TRBJ2-1; 8 positions agree with TRBD1. This CDR3 region has 14 residues. Germline V CDR1 and CDR2: SEHNR, FQNEAQ (reference sequence). V was clipped by 5 bases and J by 9 bases; unmatched bases: 9. Here the CDR3 DNA reads TGTGCCAGCAGCACGCAGGGGGCGTCGGTTGAGCAGTTCTTC. Translation gives CASSTQGASVEQFF.

Here the CDR3 DNA reads TGTGCCAGCAGCTTCGGGACTAGCGGAAGCACAGATACGCAGTATTTT. This encodes CASSFGTSGSTDTQYF. V gene TRBV7-9 combines with J gene TRBJ2-3; 11 positions agree with TRBD2. The CDR3 spans 16 residues. V was clipped by 3 bases and J by 0 bases; unmatched bases: 2. Germline loops: CDR1 SEHNR, CDR2 FQNEAQ (reference sequence). The complete variable domain, with remaining parts taken from reference TRBV7-9 and TRBJ2-3, reads DTGVSQNPRHKITKRGQNVTFRCDPISEHNRLYWYRQTLGQGPEFLTYFQNEAQLEKSRLLSDRFSAERPKGSFSTLEIQRTEQGDSAMYLCASSFGTSGSTDTQYFGPGTRLTVL.

The V gene is TRBV3-1 (or the pseudogene TRBV3-2), the J gene TRBJ2-5, with 11 positions matching TRBD2. The germline gives CDR1 LGHDT, CDR2 YNNKEL (reference sequence). V was pared by 3 bases and J by 7 bases, with 13 bases of the junction left unmatched. This CDR3 comprises 17 residues. CDR3 nucleotides: TGTGCCAGCAGCCATCCCCCACTAGCGGGAGTATATGGGACCCAGTACTTC. Residues: CASSHPPLAGVYGTQYF.

Written as DNA, the CDR3 is TGTGCCAGCAGCCCCACGGGAGCCCCGCGGGAGCAGTACGTC. This encodes CASSPTGAPREQYV. The genes are TRBV7-9 and TRBJ2-7; possibly TRBD2 for D (6 bases). The CDR3 sequence is 14 residues long. The V and J ends lost 5 bases and 7 bases respectively, with 18 bases between them. Germline V gene data show CDR1 as SEHNR and CDR2 as FQNEAQ (reference sequence).

This chain links TRBV20-1 with TRBJ2-7, with D perhaps matching TRBD1 (5 bases). CDR3 length: 11 residues. Trimming took 6 bases from V and 3 from J, leaving 9 bases between them. The germline CDR1 and CDR2 sequences are DFQATT and SNEGSKA (reference sequence). CDR3 nucleotide sequence: TGCAGTGCCCAAGGGGACTACGAGCAGTACTTC. It translates to CSAQGDYEQYF.

This CDR3 reads CASSTGGEQYV. Here the CDR3 DNA reads TGTGCCAGCAGTACAGGGGGTGAGCAGTACGTC. V gene TRBV2 combines with J gene TRBJ2-7; 8 nucleotides line up with TRBD1. Germline CDR1 and CDR2: SNHLY and FYNNEI. The junction had 1 base not matched to a gene; V was cut back by 5 bases and J by 7 bases. The CDR3 has 11 residues.

The chain recombines TRBV19 with TRBJ1-4; TRBD1 is a possible D gene (6 bases). Trimming shortened V by 5 bases and J by 8 bases, and 18 bases separated the two germline ends. Germline CDR1 LNHDA, CDR2 SQIVND (reference sequence). The CDR3 consists of 15 residues. The chain's CDR3 is CASSWDPSGGEKLFF. The CDR3, as DNA: TGTGCCAGTAGTTGGGACCCGAGCGGGGGCGAAAAACTGTTTTTT.

This clone has just one count. The chain employs TRBV6-5 and TRBJ1-3; D might be TRBD1 (5 bases). CDR3 length equals 13 residues. V was clipped by 5 bases and J by 4 bases, with 9 bases between them. The germline V gene encodes CDR1 MNHEY and CDR2 SVGAGI. The CDR3 is CASSKTAGNTIYF. The CDR3 nucleotides read TGTGCCAGCAGTAAGACAGCGGGAAACACCATATATTTT.

J is TRBJ2-7 and V is TRBV7-9; D is uncertain. The CDR3 is made up of 13 amino acids. The germline CDR1 and CDR2 sequences are SEHNR and FQNEAQ (reference sequence). Trimming stripped 2 bases from V and 2 bases from J, with 7 bases between. The CDR3 reads CASSLPSAYEQYF. Here the CDR3 DNA reads TGTGCCAGCAGCTTACCCTCCGCCTACGAGCAGTACTTC.

This chain joins TRBV2 and TRBJ2-5; perhaps TRBD2 as D (6 bases). The CDR3 has 13 residues. V lost 6 bases and J 5 bases, leaving 13 bases between the germline ends. CDR1 and CDR2 from the germline V gene are SNHLY and FYNNEI. This CDR3 is CASSASDLETQYF. CDR3 coding DNA: TGTGCCAGCAGCGCTAGCGATTTGGAGACCCAGTACTTC.

This chain uses TRBV19 with TRBJ1-5, with TRBD1 as a possible D gene (6 bases). V shed 2 bases and J shed 0 bases, with 17 bases lying between them. Germline V gene lookup returns CDR1 LNHDA and CDR2 SQIVND (reference sequence). The CDR3 is 18 residues long. CDR3 sequence (DNA): TGTGCCAGTAGTATAACAGGACAGAGGGAGTATAGCAATCAGCCCCAGCATTTT. This translates into CASSITGQREYSNQPQHF. Full variable domain (outside the CDR3, taken from reference TRBV19 and TRBJ1-5): DGGITQSPKYLFRKEGQNVTLSCEQNLNHDAMYWYRQDPGQGLRLIYYSQIVNDFQKGDIAEGYSVSREKKESFPLTVTSAQKNPTAFYLCASSITGQREYSNQPQHFGDGTRLSIL.

The genes are TRBV27 and TRBJ1-5, with unresolved D. The length of the CDR3 is 14 residues. Germline CDR1 MNHEY, CDR2 SMNVEV (reference sequence). V gave up 3 bases and J gave up 2 bases, with 8 bases separating them. Here the CDR3 reads CASSFLGGNQPQHF. CDR3 DNA: TGTGCCAGCAGTTTCCTCGGGGGCAATCAGCCCCAGCATTTT.

This chain connects TRBV9 to TRBJ2-7; TRBD2 matches at 8 bases. The junction had 8 bases not matched to a gene; V was cut back by 3 bases and J by 6 bases. Per germline, CDR1 SGDLS and CDR2 YYNGEE. The CDR3 is made up of 14 amino acids. The CDR3 DNA follows: TGTGCCAGCAGCGGGGGACTAGTCGTTACCGAGCAGTACTTC. Protein: CASSGGLVVTEQYF.

V is TRBV5-1 and J is TRBJ2-7; TRBD2 agrees at 12 bases. V dropped 4 bases and J dropped 3; count of bases not matched to a gene: 2. Germline CDR1 SGHRS, CDR2 YFSETQ. CDR3 size: 14 residues. CDR3 coding DNA: TGCGCCAGCAGCGAGGGACTAGCGGGCTACGAGCAGTACTTC. It specifies CASSEGLAGYEQYF. The full variable domain, completed using reference TRBV5-1 and TRBJ2-7, is KAGVTQTPRYLIKTRGQQVTLSCSPISGHRSVSWYQQTPGQGLQFLFEYFSETQRNKGNFPGRFSGRQFSNSRSEMNVSTLELGDSALYLCASSEGLAGYEQYFGPGTRLTVT.

The chain employs TRBV9 and TRBJ2-1; tentative D call: TRBD2 (5 bases). The CDR3 is 14 amino acids. With 2 bases removed from V and 8 bases from J, the gap between germline ends came to 14 bases. Germline CDR1 SGDLS, CDR2 YYNGEE. CDR3 bases: TGTGCCAGCAGCGTTGGAACTAGTCTTTATGAGCAGTTCTTC. Its protein is CASSVGTSLYEQFF.

J is TRBJ1-5 and V is TRBV4-1; 7 bases are a match to TRBD1. The CDR3 spans 14 residues. V lost 4 bases, J lost 2 bases, and 2 bases stayed unmatched. From germline, CDR1 is MGHRA and CDR2 YSYEKL. The CDR3 nucleotides are TGCGCCAGCAGCCCAACAGGGGGCAATCAGCCCCAGCATTTT. Its protein product is CASSPTGGNQPQHF.

This clone was found once. This chain uses TRBV2 with TRBJ2-5; D may be TRBD1 (6 bases). V was pared by 3 bases and J by 14 bases, with 16 bases between. Germline assignment: CDR1 SNHLY and CDR2 FYNNEI. The CDR3 has 12 amino acids. The CDR3 nucleotides read TGTGCCAGCAGTGATAGGGGGTGGAGGCTTTACTTC. Amino acid sequence: CASSDRGWRLYF. Filled out from reference TRBV2 and TRBJ2-5, the complete variable domain reads EPEVTQTPSHQVTQMGQEVILRCVPISNHLYFYWYRQILGQKVEFLVSFYNNEISEKSEIFDDQFSVERPDGSNFTLKIRSTKLEDSAMYFCASSDRGWRLYFGPGTRLLVL.

This clone was seen once. The chain recombines TRBV29-1 with TRBJ2-1, with TRBD1 identical over 8 bases. Losses at the gene ends were 7 bases for V and 7 bases for J; bases not matched to a gene: 15. This CDR3 is built from 15 residues. Looked up from germline, CDR1 is SQVTM and CDR2 is ANQGSEA. CDR3 coding DNA: TGCAGCGCCCTCACGCAGTGGACAGGGCGGAATGAGCAGTTCTTC. This encodes CSALTQWTGRNEQFF.

The V gene is TRBV5-6, the J gene TRBJ1-6; the match to TRBD1 covers 11 bases. The CDR3 has 15 amino acids. Per the germline V gene, CDR1 is SGHDT and CDR2 is YYEEEE. After removal of 1 base from V and 8 bases from J, the junction contained 2 bases not matched to a gene. The DNA for the CDR3 is TGTGCCAGCAGCTTGTTGGACAGGGGGCATTCACCCCTCCACTTT. Its protein product is CASSLLDRGHSPLHF.

J is TRBJ2-7 and V is TRBV5-5; 12 bases fit TRBD1. The CDR3 length is 15 residues. The J segment lost 11 bases and the V segment lost 2 bases, leaving 11 bases of the junction unmatched. Germline CDR1 SGHKS, CDR2 YYEKEE (reference sequence). The CDR3, as DNA: TGTGCCAGCAGCTTCGGGGGACAGGGGGCGTCATGGGAGTACTTC. Encoded protein: CASSFGGQGASWEYF.

Only one count was recorded for this clone. V usage is TRBV5-1 and J usage is TRBJ2-7; 11 bases line up with TRBD2. The CDR3 is 16 amino acids. Germline CDR1 is SGHRS and CDR2 is YFSETQ. V lost 0 bases, J lost 4 bases, and 6 bases stayed unmatched. The CDR3 spells CASSLGGTSGYYEQYF. For the CDR3, the DNA is TGCGCCAGCAGCTTGGGGGGGACTAGCGGATATTACGAGCAGTACTTC.

This chain joins TRBV18 and TRBJ1-4, with TRBD1 matching 8 bases. CDR3 length equals 15 residues. Germline loops: CDR1 KGHSH, CDR2 LQKENI. The V segment lost 0 bases and the J segment 7 bases; nucleotides outside the gene matches: 4. The CDR3 bases are TGTGCCAGCTCACCACCGGACAGGGCTGGTGAAAAACTGTTTTTT. It encodes CASSPPDRAGEKLFF.

The rearrangement uses TRBV28 and TRBJ1-6; D is undetermined. The germline V gene encodes CDR1 MDHEN and CDR2 SYDVKM. The V gene lost 3 bases and the J gene lost 0 bases, with 6 bases spanning the gap. This CDR3 spans 15 amino acids. CDR3 region: CASSFPSSYNSPLHF. DNA of the CDR3: TGTGCCAGCAGTTTCCCGAGCTCCTATAATTCACCCCTCCACTTT.

The chain uses TRBV2 and TRBJ1-1, with 8 bases that match TRBD1. The CDR3 runs to 14 residues. The V and J ends lost 7 bases and 6 bases, in that order; junction bases with no gene match: 10. Per the germline V gene, CDR1 is SNHLY and CDR2 is FYNNEI. The CDR3 spells CASNLDREGPEAFF. CDR3 nucleotide sequence: TGTGCCAGCAACTTGGACAGGGAAGGCCCTGAAGCTTTCTTT.

The chain joins TRBV11-3 to TRBJ2-3; TRBD1 agrees at 8 bases. This CDR3 is 13 amino acids long. Germline trimming cut 5 bases from V and 3 bases from J; bases unmatched to any gene: 1. Germline V gives CDR1 SGHNT, CDR2 YENEEA. DNA for the CDR3: TGTGCCAGCAGCCGACAGGGGACAGATACGCAGTATTTT. Translation gives CASSRQGTDTQYF.

The chain links TRBV12-3 or TRBV12-4 to TRBJ1-1; TRBD1 is a possible D gene (5 bases). This CDR3 spans 13 amino acids. Trimming removed 4 bases from V and 5 bases from J, with 11 bases in between. CDR3 sequence: CASSWRGPTEAFF. CDR3 nucleotide sequence: TGTGCCAGCAGTTGGCGGGGACCAACTGAAGCTTTCTTT.

The genes are TRBV10-1 and TRBJ2-6, with D possibly TRBD1 on 6 matching bases. Germline V CDR1 and CDR2: WNHNN, SYGVQD (reference sequence). The CDR3 has 15 amino acids. V was clipped by 0 bases and J by 4 bases, with 7 bases between them. The CDR3 loop reads CASSESGAGANVLTF. The CDR3, as DNA: TGCGCCAGCAGTGAGTCGGGGGCCGGGGCCAACGTCCTGACTTTC.